Listed here is a single T cell receptor (beta chain). This sample also contains other DNA sequences that code for the same CDR3. This sample is drawn from a study of T cell responses to AZD1222 COVID-19 vaccine. Assay: immunoSEQ multiplex PCR; the TCRdb copy retains only in-frame clones and omits some. The sample consists of almost 65,000 clones, about 83% of them appearing once. This CDR3 spans 13 amino acids. V was pared by 6 bases and J by 1 base, with 7 bases between. The chain employs TRBV12-3 or TRBV12-4 and TRBJ1-5, with a possible D match to TRBD1 (5 bases). This clonotype was obtained from an adult in good health. The sample consisted of peripheral blood, taken on day 0 of AZD1222 vaccination. This CDR3 reads CASRSGSNQPQHF. The CDR3 DNA reads TGTGCCAGCAGATCAGGGAGCAATCAGCCCCAGCATTTT.